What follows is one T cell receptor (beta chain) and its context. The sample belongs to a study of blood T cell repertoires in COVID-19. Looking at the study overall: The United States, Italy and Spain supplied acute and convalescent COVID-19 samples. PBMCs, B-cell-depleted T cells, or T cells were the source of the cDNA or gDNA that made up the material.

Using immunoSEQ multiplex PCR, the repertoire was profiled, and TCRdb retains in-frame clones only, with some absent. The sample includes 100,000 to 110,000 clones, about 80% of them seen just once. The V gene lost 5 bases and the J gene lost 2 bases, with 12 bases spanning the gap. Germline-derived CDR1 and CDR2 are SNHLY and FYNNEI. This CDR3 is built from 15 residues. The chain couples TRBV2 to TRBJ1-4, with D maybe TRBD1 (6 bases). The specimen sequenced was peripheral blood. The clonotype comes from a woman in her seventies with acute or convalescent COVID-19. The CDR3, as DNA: TGTGCCAGCAGTCTCACAGGGTTGACTAATGAAAAACTGTTTTTT. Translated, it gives CASSLTGLTNEKLFF.